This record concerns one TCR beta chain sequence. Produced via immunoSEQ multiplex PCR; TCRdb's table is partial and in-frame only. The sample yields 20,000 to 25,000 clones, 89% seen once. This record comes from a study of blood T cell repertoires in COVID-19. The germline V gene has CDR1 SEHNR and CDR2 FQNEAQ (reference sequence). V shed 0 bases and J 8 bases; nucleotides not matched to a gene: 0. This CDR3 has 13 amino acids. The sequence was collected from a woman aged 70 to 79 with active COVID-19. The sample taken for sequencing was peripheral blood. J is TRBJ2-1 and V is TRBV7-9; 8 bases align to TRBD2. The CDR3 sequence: CASSLALADEQFF. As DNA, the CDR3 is TGTGCCAGCAGCTTAGCACTAGCGGATGAGCAGTTCTTC.